Shown below are 17 T cell receptor beta chains from a single sample sequenced in a study of T-cell memory formation after mild COVID-19. TCRdb used MiXCR to reprocess the 5' RACE reads, holding one entry per CDR3 protein. The sample contains roughly 150,000 distinct CDR3 sequences, approximately 12% of which appear only once. The sample taken for sequencing was PBMCs or a T cell subset sorted from them (not recorded which). The receptors come from a man younger than 35 who had mild COVID-19 (a few samples of this study predate the infection). Cell type and time point are not known.

This sequence joins TRBV7-9 and TRBJ1-1; 9 bases line up with TRBD1. Per germline, CDR1 SEHNR and CDR2 FQNEAQ (reference sequence). The CDR3 spans 15 residues. With 5 bases clipped from V and 4 bases from J, the junction kept 8 bases outside the gene matches. The CDR3, as DNA: TGTGCCAGCAGCCCCGGGACAGGGTTTGGCACTGAAGCTTTCTTT. Protein: CASSPGTGFGTEAFF.

V gene TRBV19 combines with J gene TRBJ2-1; D is possibly TRBD2 (6 bases). The CDR3 extends over 14 amino acids. Trimming shortened V by 8 bases and J by 8 bases, and 19 bases separated the two germline ends. The germline V gene encodes CDR1 LNHDA and CDR2 SQIVND (reference sequence). The CDR3 DNA sequence: TGTGCCAGTGGGGCGACTAGGGAAAGGGATGAGCAGTTCTTC. This translates into CASGATRERDEQFF. Looking up the rest from reference TRBV19 and TRBJ2-1 gives the full variable domain: DGGITQSPKYLFRKEGQNVTLSCEQNLNHDAMYWYRQDPGQGLRLIYYSQIVNDFQKGDIAEGYSVSREKKESFPLTVTSAQKNPTAFYLCASGATRERDEQFFGPGTRLTVL.

This clonotype has at least ten counts. The chain is built from TRBV5-1 and TRBJ2-3, with D perhaps given as TRBD1 or TRBD2 (5 bases each). Germline loops: CDR1 SGHRS, CDR2 YFSETQ. The CDR3 spans 15 residues. Trimming left V 0 bases short and J 0 bases short, with 8 bases between. This CDR3 is CASSLVWGSTDTQYF. CDR3 in DNA: TGCGCCAGCAGCTTGGTGTGGGGGAGCACAGATACGCAGTATTTT.

This clonotype was found many times. The V and J genes are TRBV7-2 and TRBJ1-1; possible D gene TRBD1, 6 bases. CDR3 length equals 12 residues. Germline CDR1 SGHTA, CDR2 FQGNSA. V shed 4 bases and J shed 6 bases, with 9 bases lying between them. The CDR3 sequence: CASSWDTSEAFF. The CDR3 DNA follows: TGTGCCAGCAGCTGGGACACGTCTGAAGCTTTCTTT.

Concerning this clonotype: A junction boundary mismatches the germline segment, possibly from a read error. The V call is TRBV7-7, the J call TRBJ1-6; the match to TRBD1 covers 9 bases. CDR1 is SSHAT, CDR2 FNYEAQ, per germline (reference sequence). The CDR3 has 14 amino acids. The CDR3 region is CASSPDRGGSPLHF. The CDR3, as DNA: TGTGCTAGCAGCCCGGACAGGGGAGGATCACCCCTCCACTTT. The full variable domain, its missing parts supplied by reference TRBV7-7 and TRBJ1-6, is GAGVSQSPRYKVTKRGQDVTLRCDPISSHATLYWYQQALGQGPEFLTYFNYEAQPDKSGLPSDRFSAERPEGSISTLTIQRTEQRDSAMYRCASSPDRGGSPLHFGNGTRLTVT.

The genes are TRBV12-3 or TRBV12-4 and TRBJ1-5, with D hard to call. Trimming cost V 5 bases and J 3 bases, with 11 bases left between them. This CDR3 region has 14 residues. CDR3 nucleotides: TGTGCCAGCAGTCGTCCTCCCACCAATCAGCCCCAGCATTTT. Its protein product is CASSRPPTNQPQHF.

The rearrangement uses TRBV20-1 and TRBJ2-3, with D perhaps matching TRBD2 (5 bases). Germline V lookup: CDR1 DFQATT, CDR2 SNEGSKA (reference sequence). The CDR3 extends over 15 amino acids. The V end was cut by 2 bases, the J end by 4 bases, with 16 bases between. CDR3 amino acids: CSARFPLEEADTQYF. CDR3 bases: TGCAGTGCTAGATTCCCGCTCGAGGAGGCAGATACGCAGTATTTT.

The chain is built from TRBV4-3 and TRBJ1-1, with D unclear. V was cut by 0 bases and J by 0 bases, with 8 bases left in between. Germline CDR1 is LGHNA and CDR2 is YSLEER. The CDR3 is 15 residues long. The CDR3 spells CASSQDPHLNTEAFF. DNA for the CDR3: TGCGCCAGCAGCCAAGATCCACACCTGAACACTGAAGCTTTCTTT.

As to this clonotype: This clone may be a read error of a much larger clone one base away. This chain links TRBV12-3 or TRBV12-4 with TRBJ2-5, with D unresolved. Trimming pared 6 bases from V and 0 bases from J, leaving 5 bases between. The CDR3 totals 12 residues. The CDR3 reads CASSQYQETQYF. The CDR3 nucleotides are TGTGCCAGCAGCCAGTACCAAGAGACCCAGTACTTC.

In nucleotides, the CDR3 is TGCAGTGCTAGAGCGCCGGGAGCGGGGGGAGGTACGCAGTATTTT. It yields the protein CSARAPGAGGGTQYF. This chain uses TRBV20-1 with TRBJ2-3, with TRBD2 identical over 9 bases. J lost 8 bases, V lost 1 base, and 10 bases had no gene match. The CDR3 totals 15 residues. Germline CDR1 is DFQATT and CDR2 is SNEGSKA (reference sequence).

V and J are TRBV20-1 and TRBJ2-4; D not resolved. Trimming took off 0 bases at V and 0 bases at J, with 6 bases between the two ends. This CDR3 spans 14 amino acids. Germline V CDR1 and CDR2: DFQATT, SNEGSKA (reference sequence). The CDR3 is CSARDPLAKNIQYF. CDR3 nucleotides: TGCAGTGCTAGAGATCCGCTAGCCAAAAACATTCAGTACTTC.

This clonotype came up a few times. This sequence joins TRBV7-6 and TRBJ1-4; 8 bases agree with TRBD1. The germline V gene encodes CDR1 SGHVS and CDR2 FNYEAQ. The CDR3 sequence is 14 residues long. After removal of 5 bases from V and 8 bases from J, the junction contained 7 bases not matched to a gene. The CDR3 nucleotides read TGTGCCAGCAGCCTACGGACAGGGTCGGAAAAACTGTTTTTT. Its translation is CASSLRTGSEKLFF.

This clonotype was seen ten or more times. The gene calls are TRBV6-5 and TRBJ2-3, with D possibly matching TRBD2 (6 bases). The V gene lost 2 bases and the J gene lost 0 bases, with 6 bases spanning the gap. Germline lookup yields CDR1 MNHEY and CDR2 SVGAGI. The CDR3 extends over 14 amino acids. For the CDR3, the DNA is TGTGCCAGCAGTTACCTAGCGAGCACAGATACGCAGTATTTT. It encodes CASSYLASTDTQYF.

The CDR3 DNA reads TGTGCCAGCTCACCACCGAGCGGGGCGGGCGAGCAGTACTTC. Amino acids: CASSPPSGAGEQYF. V usage is TRBV18 and J usage is TRBJ2-7; 7 bases line up with TRBD2. CDR1 and CDR2 from the germline V gene are KGHSH and LQKENI. V was pared by 0 bases and J by 6 bases, with 5 bases of the junction left unmatched. The CDR3 spans 14 residues.

This clonotype was counted only a few times. The V gene is TRBV5-5, the J gene TRBJ1-5; possibly TRBD1 for D (6 bases). This CDR3 is built from 17 residues. Germline CDR1 reads SGHKS; CDR2 reads YYEKEE (reference sequence). The V end lost 1 base, the J end lost 7 bases, and 21 bases lay between the germline ends. This chain's CDR3 is CASSLRQAEGVSQPQHF. CDR3 DNA sequence: TGTGCCAGCAGCTTGCGGCAGGCAGAGGGGGTCTCCCAGCCCCAGCATTTT.

This chain links TRBV5-1 with TRBJ2-6; D possibly corresponds to TRBD1 (6 bases). The V gene lost 5 bases and the J gene lost 14 bases, with 14 bases spanning the gap. CDR1 and CDR2 (germline): SGHRS, YFSETQ. CDR3 length: 12 amino acids. CDR3 nucleotide sequence: TGCGCCAGCAGGGGGGACACCGTCCTCCTGACTTTC. Its protein product is CASRGDTVLLTF.

The chain uses TRBV29-1 and TRBJ1-2; 9 nucleotides agree with TRBD1. The CDR3 length is 13 residues. Losses at the gene ends were 7 bases for V and 1 base for J; bases not matched to a gene: 4. Germline lookup yields CDR1 SQVTM and CDR2 ANQGSEA. CDR3 nucleotides: TGCAGCGGGGGACAGGGCCTTAACTATGGCTACACCTTC. Protein sequence: CSGGQGLNYGYTF.